This TCR beta chain was sequenced in a study of blood T cell repertoires in COVID-19. Study context: Samples taken during acute and convalescent COVID-19 were collected in the United States, Italy and Spain.

In the authors' workflow: Estimates of nucleated cell counts were drawn from the amplification of reference gene primers. Repertoires were generated with immunoSEQ multiplex PCR, while TCRdb's copy carries only in-frame clones and drops some. From that table come the V and J calls and clone size; the DNA was used to work out D and trimming. The table includes a few hundred thousand clones, around 82% detected once. A single count supports this clone. CDR1 is KGHSH, CDR2 LQKENI, per germline. The CDR3 runs 16 residues. V shed 2 bases and J 5 bases; nucleotides not matched to a gene: 5. The clonotype comes from a human donor in a cohort sampled during active COVID-19. The source material was peripheral blood. The gene calls are TRBV18 and TRBJ1-6; TRBD1 aligns across 8 bases. CDR3 nucleotides: TGTGCCAGCTCACCATCTGGACAGGGCGATAATTCACCCCTCCACTTT. The encoded protein is CASSPSGQGDNSPLHF.